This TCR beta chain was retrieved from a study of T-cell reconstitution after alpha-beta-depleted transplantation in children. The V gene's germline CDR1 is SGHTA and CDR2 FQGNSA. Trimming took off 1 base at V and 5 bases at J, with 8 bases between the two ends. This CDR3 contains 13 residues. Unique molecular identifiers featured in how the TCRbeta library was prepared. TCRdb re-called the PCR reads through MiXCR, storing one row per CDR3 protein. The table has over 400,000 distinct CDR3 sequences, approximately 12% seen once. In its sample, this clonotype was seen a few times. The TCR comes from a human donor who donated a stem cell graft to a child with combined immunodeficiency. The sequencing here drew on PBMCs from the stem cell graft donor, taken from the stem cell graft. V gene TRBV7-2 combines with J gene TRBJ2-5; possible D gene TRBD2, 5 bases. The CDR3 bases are TGTGCCAGCAGCTTAGTCGGGGTTGAGACCCAGTACTTC. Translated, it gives CASSLVGVETQYF.